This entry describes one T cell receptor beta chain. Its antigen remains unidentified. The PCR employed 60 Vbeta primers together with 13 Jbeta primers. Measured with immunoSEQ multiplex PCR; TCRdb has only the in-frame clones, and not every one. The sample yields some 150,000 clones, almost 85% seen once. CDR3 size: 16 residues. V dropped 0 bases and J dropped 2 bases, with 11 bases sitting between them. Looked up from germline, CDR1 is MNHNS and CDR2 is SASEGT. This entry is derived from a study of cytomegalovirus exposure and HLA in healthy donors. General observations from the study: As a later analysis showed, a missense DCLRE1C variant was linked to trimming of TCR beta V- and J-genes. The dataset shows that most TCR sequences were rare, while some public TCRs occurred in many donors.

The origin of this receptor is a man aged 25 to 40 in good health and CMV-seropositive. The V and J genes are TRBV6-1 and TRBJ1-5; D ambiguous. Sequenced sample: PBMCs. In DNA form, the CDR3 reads TGTGCCAGCAGTGAAGCTGTGTACCAGGGCAATCAGCCCCAGCATTTT. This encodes CASSEAVYQGNQPQHF.